This passage covers 8 T cell receptor beta chains from one sample sequenced in a study of blood T cells in healthy people across ages. Combining a sample-barcoded 5' primer with a J-beta primer mix, a second PCR ran for about 6 to 12 cycles. TCRdb fed the 5' RACE reads into MiXCR, producing one record per CDR3 protein. The data show 1 million or so distinct CDR3 sequences, with less than 50% seen just once and under 20% held by the top ten. Sequenced: blood. All receptors derive from a woman aged 60 to 75 in good health.

V is TRBV20-1 and J is TRBJ2-5; D perhaps matches TRBD2 (6 bases). This CDR3 has 13 residues. V lost 2 bases and J lost 11, with 18 bases in between. Per germline, CDR1 DFQATT and CDR2 SNEGSKA (reference sequence). Here the CDR3 reads CSARSGTFNEQYF. In DNA form, the CDR3 reads TGCAGTGCTAGATCCGGGACTTTCAATGAGCAGTACTTC.

The chain carries TRBV4-2 and TRBJ2-7; D might be TRBD2 (5 bases). The CDR3 is 14 residues long. Deletions cut 0 bases from V and 1 base from J, with 7 bases between. Germline loops: CDR1 LGHNA, CDR2 YNFKEQ. CDR3 sequence (DNA): TGTGCCAGCAGCCAAGAACTAGGGTCCTACGAGCAGTACTTC. Its protein product is CASSQELGSYEQYF.

The chain is built from TRBV29-1 and TRBJ1-2, with 7 bases fitting TRBD1. This CDR3 has 13 residues. CDR1 is SQVTM, CDR2 ANQGSEA, per germline. Unmatched junction bases numbered 10, after V lost 4 bases and J lost 8 bases. CDR3 in DNA: TGCAGCGTTGTTCAGGGGGTAGCAGGAGGCTACACCTTC. Amino acids: CSVVQGVAGGYTF. Supplemented by reference TRBV29-1 and TRBJ1-2, the full variable domain reads SAVISQKPSRDICQRGTSLTIQCQVDSQVTMMFWYRQQPGQSLTLIATANQGSEATYESGFVIDKFPISRPNLTFSTLTVSNMSPEDSSIYLCSVVQGVAGGYTFGSGTRLTVV.

The chain joins TRBV9 to TRBJ2-1, with a possible D match to TRBD2 (5 bases). With 0 bases removed from V and 6 bases from J, the gap between germline ends came to 10 bases. CDR3 length: 14 residues. The germline CDR1 and CDR2 sequences are SGDLS and YYNGEE. CDR3 sequence (DNA): TGTGCCAGCAGCGTAGCACTAGTATTCAATGAGCAGTTCTTC. This sequence encodes CASSVALVFNEQFF.

With regard to this clonotype: The junction departs from germline at one end; a sequencing error may be responsible. V gene TRBV6-5 combines with J gene TRBJ2-3; 9 bases agree with TRBD2. The CDR3 spans 18 residues. CDR1 is MNHEY, CDR2 SVGAGI, per germline. The CDR3 loop is CASSYPGLAKMGTDTQCF. The CDR3 nucleotides read TGTGCCAGCAGTTACCCGGGACTAGCCAAAATGGGCACAGATACGCAGTGTTTT.

The chain employs TRBV6-2 or TRBV6-3 and TRBJ2-1, with D unresolved. The V gene's germline CDR1 is MNHEY and CDR2 SVGEGT. Trimming left V 5 bases short and J 0 bases short, with 11 bases between. The CDR3 totals 15 residues. The CDR3 DNA is TGTGCCAGCAGTCAGGATTGGATCTCCTACAATGAGCAGTTCTTC. Residues: CASSQDWISYNEQFF.

The V and J genes are TRBV20-1 and TRBJ1-6, with 7 bases aligning to TRBD1. The junction had 3 bases not matched to a gene; V was cut back by 3 bases and J by 4 bases. The CDR3 runs to 14 residues. The germline V gene has CDR1 DFQATT and CDR2 SNEGSKA (reference sequence). CDR3 protein: CSASPGQYNSPLHF. In nucleotides, the CDR3 is TGCAGTGCTAGTCCGGGACAGTATAATTCACCCCTCCACTTT.

This clonotype was counted only a few times. The rearrangement links TRBV28 to TRBJ2-5, with 14 positions matching TRBD2. V was clipped by 8 bases and J by 1 base; unmatched bases: 9. Per germline, CDR1 MDHEN and CDR2 SYDVKM. The CDR3 length is 17 residues. The CDR3 nucleotides are TGTGCCAGCCTTACAGGCGGACTAGCGGGGGGCCAAGAGACCCAGTACTTC. It codes for CASLTGGLAGGQETQYF.